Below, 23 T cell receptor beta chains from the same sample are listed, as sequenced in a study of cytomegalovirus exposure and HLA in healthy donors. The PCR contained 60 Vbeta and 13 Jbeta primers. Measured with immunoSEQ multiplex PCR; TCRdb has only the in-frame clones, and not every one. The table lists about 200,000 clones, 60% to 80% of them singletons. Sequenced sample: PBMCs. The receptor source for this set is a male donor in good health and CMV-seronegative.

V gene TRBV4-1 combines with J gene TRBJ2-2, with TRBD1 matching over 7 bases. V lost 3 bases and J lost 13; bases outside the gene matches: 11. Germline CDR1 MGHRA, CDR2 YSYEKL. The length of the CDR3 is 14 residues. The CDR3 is CASSHDRADQGLFF. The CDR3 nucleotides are TGCGCCAGCAGCCATGACAGGGCCGACCAGGGGCTGTTTTTT.

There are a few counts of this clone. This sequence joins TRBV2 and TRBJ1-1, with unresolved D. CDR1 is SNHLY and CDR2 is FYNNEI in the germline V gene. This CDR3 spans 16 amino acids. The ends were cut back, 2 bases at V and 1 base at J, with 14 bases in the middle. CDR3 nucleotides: TGTGCCAGCAGTGAATCATTGGGCAGGCCGAACACTGAAGCTTTCTTT. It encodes CASSESLGRPNTEAFF.

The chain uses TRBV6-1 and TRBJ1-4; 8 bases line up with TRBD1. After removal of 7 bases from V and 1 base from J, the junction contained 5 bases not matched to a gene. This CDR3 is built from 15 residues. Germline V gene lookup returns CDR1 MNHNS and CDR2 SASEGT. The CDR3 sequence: CASIQGAGTNEKLFF. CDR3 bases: TGTGCCAGCATTCAGGGGGCTGGAACTAATGAAAAACTGTTTTTT.

The CDR3 loop is CASSSVAERGEQFF. For the CDR3, the DNA is TGTGCCAGCAGCTCGGTAGCGGAGAGGGGTGAGCAGTTCTTC. J is TRBJ2-1 and V is TRBV7-6; possibly TRBD2 for D (6 bases). V was pared by 4 bases and J by 9 bases, with 16 bases between. The CDR3 is 14 residues long. CDR1 SGHVS and CDR2 FNYEAQ come from the germline V gene.

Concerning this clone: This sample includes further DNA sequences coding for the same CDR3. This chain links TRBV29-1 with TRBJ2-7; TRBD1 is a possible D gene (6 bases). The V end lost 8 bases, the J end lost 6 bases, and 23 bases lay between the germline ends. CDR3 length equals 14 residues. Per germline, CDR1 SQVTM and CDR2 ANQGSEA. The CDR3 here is CSPPGTGTIGEQYF. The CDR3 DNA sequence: TGCAGCCCCCCTGGGACGGGGACAATTGGCGAGCAGTACTTC.

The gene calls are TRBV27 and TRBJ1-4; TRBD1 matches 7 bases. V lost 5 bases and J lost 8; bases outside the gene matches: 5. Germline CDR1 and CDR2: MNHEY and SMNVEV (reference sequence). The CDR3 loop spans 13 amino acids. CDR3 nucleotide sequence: TGTGCCAGCAGTCCCGGACAGGAAGAAAAACTGTTTTTT. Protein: CASSPGQEEKLFF.

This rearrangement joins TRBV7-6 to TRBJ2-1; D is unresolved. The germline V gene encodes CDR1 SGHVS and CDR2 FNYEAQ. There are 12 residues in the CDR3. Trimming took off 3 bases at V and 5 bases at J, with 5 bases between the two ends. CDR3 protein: CASSFQDNEQFF. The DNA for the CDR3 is TGTGCCAGCAGCTTTCAGGACAATGAGCAGTTCTTC.

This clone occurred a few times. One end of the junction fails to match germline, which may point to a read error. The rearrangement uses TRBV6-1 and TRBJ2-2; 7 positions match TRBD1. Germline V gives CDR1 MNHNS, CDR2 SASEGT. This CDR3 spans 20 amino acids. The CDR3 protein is CASSAFKTGQKPPNAGELFF. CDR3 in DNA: TGTGCCAGCAGTGCCTTTAAGACGGGACAGAAACCTCCGAACGCCGGGGAGCTGTTTTTT.

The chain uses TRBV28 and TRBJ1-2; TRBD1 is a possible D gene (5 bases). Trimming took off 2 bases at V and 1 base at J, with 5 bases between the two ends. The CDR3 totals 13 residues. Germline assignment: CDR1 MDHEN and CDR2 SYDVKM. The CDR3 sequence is CASSLRGNYGYTF. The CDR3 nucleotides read TGTGCCAGCAGTTTAAGGGGTAACTATGGCTACACCTTC.

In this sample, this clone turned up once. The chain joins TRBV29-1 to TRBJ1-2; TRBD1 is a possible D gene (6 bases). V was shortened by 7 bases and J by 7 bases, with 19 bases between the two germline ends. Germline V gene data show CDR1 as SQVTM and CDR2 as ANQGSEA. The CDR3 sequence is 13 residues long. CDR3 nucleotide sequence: TGCAGCGCCGATCTACAGGGATTGGCTGGCTACACCTTC. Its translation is CSADLQGLAGYTF.

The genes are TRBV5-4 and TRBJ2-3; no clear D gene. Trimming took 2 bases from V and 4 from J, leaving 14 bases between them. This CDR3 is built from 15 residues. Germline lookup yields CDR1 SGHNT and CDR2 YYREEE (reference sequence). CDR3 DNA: TGTGCCAGCAGCTTAGCCGGGTCCCTCCCAGATACGCAGTATTTT. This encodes CASSLAGSLPDTQYF.

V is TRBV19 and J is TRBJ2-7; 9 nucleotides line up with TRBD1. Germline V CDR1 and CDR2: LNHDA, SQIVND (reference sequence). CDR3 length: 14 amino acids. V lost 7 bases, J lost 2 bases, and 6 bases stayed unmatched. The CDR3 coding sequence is TGTGCCAGTAACCCGGGACAGGGAACCTACGAGCAGTACTTC. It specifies CASNPGQGTYEQYF.

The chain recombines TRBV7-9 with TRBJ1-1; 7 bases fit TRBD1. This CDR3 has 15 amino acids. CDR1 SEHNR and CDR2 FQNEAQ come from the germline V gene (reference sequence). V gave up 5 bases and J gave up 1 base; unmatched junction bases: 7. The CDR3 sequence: CASSAGDRPNTEAFF. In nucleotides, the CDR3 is TGTGCCAGCAGCGCCGGGGACAGACCGAACACTGAAGCTTTCTTT. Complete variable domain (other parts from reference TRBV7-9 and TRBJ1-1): DTGVSQNPRHKITKRGQNVTFRCDPISEHNRLYWYRQTLGQGPEFLTYFQNEAQLEKSRLLSDRFSAERPKGSFSTLEIQRTEQGDSAMYLCASSAGDRPNTEAFFGQGTRLTVV.

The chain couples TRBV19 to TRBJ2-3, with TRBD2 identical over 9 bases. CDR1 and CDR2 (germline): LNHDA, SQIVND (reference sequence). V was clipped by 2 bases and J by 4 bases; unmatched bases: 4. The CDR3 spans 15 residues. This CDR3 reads CASSILAGRSDTQYF. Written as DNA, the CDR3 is TGTGCCAGTAGTATACTAGCGGGACGGTCAGATACGCAGTATTTT.

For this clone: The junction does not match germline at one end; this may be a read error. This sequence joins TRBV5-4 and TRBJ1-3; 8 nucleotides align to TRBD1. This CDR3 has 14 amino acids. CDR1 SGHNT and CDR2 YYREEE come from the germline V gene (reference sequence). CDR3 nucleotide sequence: TGTGCCAGCAGCCAACAGGGGGATGGAAACACCATATGTTTT. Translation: CASSQQGDGNTICF.

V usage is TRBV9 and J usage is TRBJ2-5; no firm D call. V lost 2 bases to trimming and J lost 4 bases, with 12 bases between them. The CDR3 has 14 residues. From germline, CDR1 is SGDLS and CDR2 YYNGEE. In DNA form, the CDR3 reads TGTGCCAGCAGCGTCGATACTATGTTAGAGACCCAGTACTTC. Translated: CASSVDTMLETQYF.

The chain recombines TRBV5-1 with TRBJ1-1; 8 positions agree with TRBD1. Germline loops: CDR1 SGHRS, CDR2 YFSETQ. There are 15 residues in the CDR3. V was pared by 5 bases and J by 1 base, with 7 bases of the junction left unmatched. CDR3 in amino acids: CASSPRTGKNTEAFF. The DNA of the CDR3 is TGCGCCAGCAGTCCCCGGACAGGGAAGAACACTGAAGCTTTCTTT.

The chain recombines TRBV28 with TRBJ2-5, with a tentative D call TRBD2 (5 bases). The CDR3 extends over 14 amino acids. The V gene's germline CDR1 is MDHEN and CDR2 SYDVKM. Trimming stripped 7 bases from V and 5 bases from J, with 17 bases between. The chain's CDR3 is CASTEIGRVETQYF. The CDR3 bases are TGTGCCAGCACCGAAATCGGGCGGGTTGAGACCCAGTACTTC.

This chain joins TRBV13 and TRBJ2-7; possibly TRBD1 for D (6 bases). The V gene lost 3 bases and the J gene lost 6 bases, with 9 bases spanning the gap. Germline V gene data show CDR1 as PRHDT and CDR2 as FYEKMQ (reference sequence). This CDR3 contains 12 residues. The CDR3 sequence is CASSFTGTEQYF. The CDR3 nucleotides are TGTGCCAGCAGCTTCACAGGGACCGAGCAGTACTTC.

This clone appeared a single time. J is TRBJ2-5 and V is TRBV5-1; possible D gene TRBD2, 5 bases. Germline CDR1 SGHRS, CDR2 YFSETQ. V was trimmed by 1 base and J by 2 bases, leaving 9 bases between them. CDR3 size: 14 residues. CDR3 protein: CASSLSLAQETQYF. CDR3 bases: TGCGCCAGCAGCTTGTCGCTAGCACAAGAGACCCAGTACTTC.

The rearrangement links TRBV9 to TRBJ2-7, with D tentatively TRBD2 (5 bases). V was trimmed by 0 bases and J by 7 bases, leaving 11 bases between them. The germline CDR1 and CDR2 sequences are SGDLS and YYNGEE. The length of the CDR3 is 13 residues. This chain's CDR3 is CASSVESGGEQYF. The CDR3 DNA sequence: TGTGCCAGCAGCGTAGAATCCGGCGGGGAGCAGTACTTC.

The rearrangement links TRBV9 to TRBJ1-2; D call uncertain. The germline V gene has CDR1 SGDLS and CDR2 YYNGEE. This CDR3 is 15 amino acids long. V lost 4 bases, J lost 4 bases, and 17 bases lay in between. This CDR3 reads CASSSGTEGLYGYTF. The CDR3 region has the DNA TGTGCCAGCAGCAGTGGTACAGAAGGCCTCTATGGCTACACCTTC.

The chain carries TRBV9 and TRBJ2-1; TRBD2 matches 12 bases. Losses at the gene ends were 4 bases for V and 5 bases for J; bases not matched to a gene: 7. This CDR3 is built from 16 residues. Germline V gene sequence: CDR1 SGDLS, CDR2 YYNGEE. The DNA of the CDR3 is TGTGCCAGCAGCACGCGGGCTAGCGGGAGGGACAATGAGCAGTTCTTC. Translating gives CASSTRASGRDNEQFF.